The rows below give T cell receptor beta chains drawn from one sample of a study of blood T cell repertoires in COVID-19. Assay used: immunoSEQ multiplex PCR; TCRdb lists only in-frame clones, some missing. The sample carries over 250,000 clones, approximately 83% recorded once. Sequenced: peripheral blood. The origin of the receptors is a woman in her 70s with acute or convalescent COVID-19. The CDR3 runs from the conserved cysteine through the conserved F or W. The D gene is left open where the match is weak. Size is omitted from some rows. Given values are once, few, many or a class for expanded clones.

j_call,v_call,clone_size,d_call,cdr3_nt,cdr3_aa
TRBJ1-1,TRBV4-2,-,-,TGTGCCAGCAGCCAGACGAGACAGGTCGGCACTGAAGCTTTCTTT,CASSQTRQVGTEAFF
TRBJ2-7,TRBV10-3,-,TRBD2,TGTGCCATCAGTGGACTAGCTGCCGAGCAGTACTTC,CAISGLAAEQYF
TRBJ1-2,TRBV7-2,-,TRBD1,TGTGCCAGCAGCTTAAACAGGGGGGCTGGCTACACCTTC,CASSLNRGAGYTF
TRBJ1-2,TRBV20-1,-,-,TGCAGTGCTAGTCGGAGGAACCCGGGGGATGGCTACACCTTC,CSASRRNPGDGYTF
TRBJ2-3,TRBV15,-,TRBD1,TGTGCCACCAGCAGATCGTCGGGACAGAGCACAGATACGCAGTATTTT,CATSRSSGQSTDTQYF
TRBJ1-2,TRBV2,-,-,TGTGCCAGCAGTGAAGCCCCACAGTTGGGTGGCTACACCTTC,CASSEAPQLGGYTF
TRBJ1-2,TRBV25-1,-,-,TGTGCCAGCAGTTCCCTCAGGGGCGGCTACACCTTC,CASSSLRGGYTF
TRBJ1-5,TRBV6-6,-,-,TGTGCCAGCCGGGGGAGCAATCAGCCCCAGCATTTT,CASRGSNQPQHF
TRBJ2-1,TRBV19,few,TRBD1,TGTGCCAGTAGTGCACAGGGGGCAAACTACAATGAGCAGTTCTTC,CASSAQGANYNEQFF
TRBJ1-2,TRBV4-2,once,TRBD1,TGTGCCAGCAGCCAAGTAACCGGGACAGGGGGATATGGCTACACCTTC,CASSQVTGTGGYGYTF
TRBJ2-7,TRBV9,-,-,TGTGCCAGCAGCGTCCTTTCTAGCGCGCTGCCCTACGAGCAGTACTTC,CASSVLSSALPYEQYF
TRBJ1-6,TRBV4-1,-,-,TGCGCCAGCAGCCAATTCGCCTACCCGAATTCACCCCTCCACTTT,CASSQFAYPNSPLHF
TRBJ1-1,TRBV5-1,-,-,TGCGCCAGCAGCTATCTAAGGGGGACTGAAGCTTTCTTT,CASSYLRGTEAFF
TRBJ2-1,TRBV30,-,TRBD1,TGTGCCTCAGACAGGGGTTACGAGCAGTTCTTC,CASDRGYEQFF
TRBJ2-3,TRBV12-5,-,TRBD2,TGTGCTAGTGGTTTGGTACAGGGGCGGGGGGGGGCAGATACGCAGTATTTT,CASGLVQGRGGADTQYF
TRBJ1-5,TRBV6-1,once,-,TGTGCCAGCAGTGGACAGACCGCCCATAGCAATCAGCCCCAGCATTTT,CASSGQTAHSNQPQHF
TRBJ2-7,TRBV9,-,TRBD2,TGTGCCAGCAGCGTAGCGAGCGGGGGCTCATACGAGCAGTACTTC,CASSVASGGSYEQYF
TRBJ2-7,TRBV30,-,-,TGTGCCTGGGGAAATAACTACGAGCAGTACTTC,CAWGNNYEQYF
TRBJ2-2,TRBV19,many,-,TGTGCCAGTAGTAGGGCAGGGTTGGCCGGGGAGCTGTTTTTT,CASSRAGLAGELFF
TRBJ2-1,TRBV3-1/TRBV3-2,-,-,TGTGCCAGCAGCTCCTTTGCGAGCCAAGCTAATGAGCAGTTCTTC,CASSSFASQANEQFF
TRBJ1-2,TRBV9,few,-,TGTGCCAGCAGTGTTCAGAACTATGGCTACACCTTC,CASSVQNYGYTF
TRBJ1-6,TRBV6-1,-,-,TGTGCCAGCAGTGAAAGGGGGAGGGGCCCCTTGAATTCACCCCTCCACTTT,CASSERGRGPLNSPLHF
TRBJ2-5,TRBV3-1/TRBV3-2,-,-,TGTGCCAGCAGCCTTAGATCCCAAGAGACCCAGTACTTC,CASSLRSQETQYF
TRBJ1-6,TRBV28,-,-,TGTGCCAGCCGTTCAGGGTCCTATAATTCACCCCTCCACTTT,CASRSGSYNSPLHF